Within the sample, the clone carrying this T cell receptor beta chain is medium-sized. The antigen remains unidentified. Using immunoSEQ multiplex PCR, the repertoire was profiled, and TCRdb retains in-frame clones only, with some absent. The sample lists just over 15,000 clones, roughly three quarters occurring once. This sample stems from a study of CD4 T cells in relation to SARS-CoV-2 and coronaviruses. Study findings and constraints: No crossreactivity against non-spike viral proteins was tested here.

CDR3 size: 13 residues. Per germline, CDR1 LNHNV and CDR2 YYDKDF (reference sequence). V was pared by 0 bases and J by 13 bases, with 13 bases between. Before the COVID-19 pandemic, during about 2011-2019, CD4+ T cells were taken from unexposed donors. After roughly ten days of culture, CD4+ T cells were isolated. This rearrangement joins TRBV15 to TRBJ2-1; D call uncertain. The TCR sequence derives from a human donor in good health. Sequencing was carried out using CD4+ T cells from PBMCs, cultured in vitro. CDR3 amino acids: CATSRDGAWEQFF. In DNA form, the CDR3 reads TGTGCCACCAGCAGAGATGGCGCTTGGGAACAGTTCTTC.